These 11 T cell receptor beta chains originate from one sample sequenced in a study of blood T cell repertoires in COVID-19. Sequencing used immunoSEQ multiplex PCR; TCRdb keeps in-frame clones, though not all of them. The profile shows about 230,000 clones, 80% to 90% of them singletons. Sequencing used peripheral blood. The receptors here all came from a middle-aged man with acute or convalescent COVID-19.

The CDR3 loop is CAIATESYEQYF. The CDR3 region has the DNA TGTGCCATCGCTACCGAGTCCTACGAGCAGTACTTC. The chain links TRBV10-3 to TRBJ2-7; D is undetermined. The germline gives CDR1 ENHRY, CDR2 SYGVKD. Trimming pared 8 bases from V and 1 base from J, leaving 9 bases between. This CDR3 is 12 amino acids long.

This chain uses TRBV7-3 with TRBJ2-3; D might be TRBD1 (5 bases). Germline CDR1 is SGHTA and CDR2 is FQGTGA. There are 14 residues in the CDR3. Trimming stripped 2 bases from V and 1 base from J, with 7 bases between. The CDR3 coding sequence is TGTGCCAGCAGCTTAGGACACGGCACAGATACGCAGTATTTT. Amino acid sequence: CASSLGHGTDTQYF. Combining the CDR3 with reference TRBV7-3 and TRBJ2-3 gives the whole variable domain GAGVSQTPSNKVTEKGKYVELRCDPISGHTALYWYRQSLGQGPEFLIYFQGTGAADDSGLPNDRFFAVRPEGSVSTLKIQRTERGDSAVYLCASSLGHGTDTQYFGPGTRLTVL.

The chain couples TRBV15 to TRBJ2-3; D gene ambiguous. The V end was cut by 0 bases, the J end by 2 bases, with 9 bases between. The germline gives CDR1 LNHNV, CDR2 YYDKDF (reference sequence). The CDR3 consists of 15 residues. CDR3 nucleotides: TGTGCCACCAGCAGAGAGGCCGCAAACACAGATACGCAGTATTTT. This translates into CATSREAANTDTQYF. Using reference TRBV15 and TRBJ2-3 for the parts outside the CDR3, the full variable domain is DAMVIQNPRYQVTQFGKPVTLSCSQTLNHNVMYWYQQKSSQAPKLLFHYYDKDFNNEADTPDNFQSRRPNTSFCFLDIRSPGLGDTAMYLCATSREAANTDTQYFGPGTRLTVL.

The chain joins TRBV6-9 to TRBJ1-6, with unresolved D. Trimming shortened V by 2 bases and J by 7 bases, and 9 bases separated the two germline ends. In germline, CDR1 is MNHGY, CDR2 SVAAGI. The CDR3 totals 14 residues. CDR3 residues: CASSYGEGNSPLHF. CDR3 DNA sequence: TGTGCCAGCAGTTATGGAGAGGGCAATTCACCCCTCCACTTT.

The rearrangement links TRBV27 to TRBJ1-4; TRBD1 matches at 8 bases. V lost 4 bases, J lost 8 bases, and 9 bases stayed unmatched. The CDR3 totals 15 residues. Germline V lookup: CDR1 MNHEY, CDR2 SMNVEV (reference sequence). The DNA for the CDR3 is TGTGCCAGCAGTTCCTACAGGGGGGAACGGGAAAAACTGTTTTTT. This encodes CASSSYRGEREKLFF.

The gene calls are TRBV6-5 and TRBJ1-3; 8 bases are shared with TRBD1. CDR3 length: 15 amino acids. In germline, CDR1 is MNHEY, CDR2 SVGAGI. V shed 6 bases and J 4 bases; nucleotides not matched to a gene: 8. The CDR3 loop is CASSYRQGLGNTIYF. As DNA, the CDR3 is TGTGCCAGCAGCTATCGACAGGGGCTGGGAAACACCATATATTTT.

This sequence joins TRBV6-5 and TRBJ1-6; unclear D gene. In germline, CDR1 is MNHEY, CDR2 SVGAGI. The V gene lost 7 bases and the J gene lost 9 bases, with 19 bases spanning the gap. This CDR3 comprises 15 residues. This CDR3 is CASKGEGLSPSPLHF. In DNA form, the CDR3 reads TGTGCCAGCAAGGGCGAGGGTCTCTCTCCTTCACCCCTCCACTTT.

This rearrangement joins TRBV10-3 to TRBJ1-1; D unresolved. CDR3 size: 13 residues. Per the germline V gene, CDR1 is ENHRY and CDR2 is SYGVKD. V lost 4 bases and J lost 4, with 10 bases in between. CDR3 sequence (DNA): TGTGCCATCAGTGTCGGAGGTGGCACTGAAGCTTTCTTT. It translates to CAISVGGGTEAFF.

This chain uses TRBV7-6 with TRBJ2-5; a weak D match, TRBD1 (5 bases). Per the germline V gene, CDR1 is SGHVS and CDR2 is FNYEAQ. The CDR3 is made up of 15 amino acids. Trimming took 2 bases from V and 1 from J, leaving 11 bases between them. CDR3 protein: CASSLMGPPQETQYF. The DNA of the CDR3 is TGTGCCAGCAGCTTAATGGGGCCCCCCCAAGAGACCCAGTACTTC.

The chain has TRBV2 and TRBJ1-2, with TRBD1 matching over 8 bases. Looked up from germline, CDR1 is SNHLY and CDR2 is FYNNEI. Trimming cost V 6 bases and J 7 bases; bases outside gene matches: 7. The CDR3 is 13 residues long. The CDR3 protein is CASSRQGSVGYTF. In DNA, the CDR3 is TGTGCCAGCAGCAGACAGGGGAGTGTTGGCTACACCTTC.

The chain carries TRBV7-2 and TRBJ1-1; D unresolved. V was shortened by 7 bases and J by 7 bases, with 16 bases between the two germline ends. This CDR3 has 13 amino acids. Looked up from germline, CDR1 is SGHTA and CDR2 is FQGNSA. The CDR3 DNA is TGTGCCAGCAAGAATACTGCCGGTGGTGAAGCTTTCTTT. This gives the protein CASKNTAGGEAFF.